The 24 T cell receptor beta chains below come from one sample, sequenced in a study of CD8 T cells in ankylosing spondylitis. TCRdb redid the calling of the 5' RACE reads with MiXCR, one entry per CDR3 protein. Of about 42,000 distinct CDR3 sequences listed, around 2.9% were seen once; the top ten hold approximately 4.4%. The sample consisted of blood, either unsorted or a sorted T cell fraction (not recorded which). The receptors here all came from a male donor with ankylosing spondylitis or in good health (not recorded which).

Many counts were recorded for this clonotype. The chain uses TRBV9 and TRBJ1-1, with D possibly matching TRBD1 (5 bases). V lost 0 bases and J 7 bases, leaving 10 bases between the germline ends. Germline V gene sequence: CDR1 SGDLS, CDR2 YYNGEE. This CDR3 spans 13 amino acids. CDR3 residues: CASSVVGTGEAFF. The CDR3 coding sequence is TGTGCCAGCAGCGTAGTTGGGACCGGTGAAGCTTTCTTT.

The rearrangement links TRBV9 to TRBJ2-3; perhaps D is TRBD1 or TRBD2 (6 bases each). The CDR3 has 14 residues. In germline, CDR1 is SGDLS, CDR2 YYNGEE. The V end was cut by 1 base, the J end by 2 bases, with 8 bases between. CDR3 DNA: TGTGCCAGCAGCGTATGGGGGGCCACAGATACGCAGTATTTT. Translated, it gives CASSVWGATDTQYF. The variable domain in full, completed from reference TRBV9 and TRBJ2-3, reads DSGVTQTPKHLITATGQRVTLRCSPRSGDLSVYWYQQSLDQGLQFLIQYYNGEERAKGNILERFSAQQFPDLHSELNLSSLELGDSALYFCASSVWGATDTQYFGPGTRLTVL.

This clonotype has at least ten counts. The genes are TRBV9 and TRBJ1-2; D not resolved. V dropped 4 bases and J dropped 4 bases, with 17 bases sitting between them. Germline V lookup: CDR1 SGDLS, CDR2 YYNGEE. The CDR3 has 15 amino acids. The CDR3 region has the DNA TGTGCCAGCAGCCCGAGAAGTCCGGCACCCTATGGCTACACCTTC. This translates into CASSPRSPAPYGYTF.

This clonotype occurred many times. The CDR3 loop reads CASSDQGDSSYNEQFF. Written as DNA, the CDR3 is TGTGCCAGCAGCGACCAGGGGGATAGCTCCTACAATGAGCAGTTCTTC. This chain joins TRBV9 and TRBJ2-1; the match to TRBD1 covers 7 bases. V shed 3 bases, J shed 0 bases, and the junction held 6 bases outside the gene matches. This CDR3 region has 16 residues. The germline V gene encodes CDR1 SGDLS and CDR2 YYNGEE.

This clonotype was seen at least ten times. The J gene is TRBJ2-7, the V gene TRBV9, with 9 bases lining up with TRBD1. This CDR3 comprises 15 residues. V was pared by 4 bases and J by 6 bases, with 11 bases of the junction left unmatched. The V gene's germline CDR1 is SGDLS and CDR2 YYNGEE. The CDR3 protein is CASSPGGTGYPEQYF. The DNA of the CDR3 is TGTGCCAGCAGCCCAGGCGGGACAGGGTACCCCGAGCAGTACTTC.

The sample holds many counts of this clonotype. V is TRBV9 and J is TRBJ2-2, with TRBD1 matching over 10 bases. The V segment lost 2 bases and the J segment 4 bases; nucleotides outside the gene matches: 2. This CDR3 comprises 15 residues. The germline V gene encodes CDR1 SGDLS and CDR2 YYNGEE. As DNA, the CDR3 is TGTGCCAGCAGCGTGGGACAGGGGTTCACCGGGGAGCTGTTTTTT. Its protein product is CASSVGQGFTGELFF.

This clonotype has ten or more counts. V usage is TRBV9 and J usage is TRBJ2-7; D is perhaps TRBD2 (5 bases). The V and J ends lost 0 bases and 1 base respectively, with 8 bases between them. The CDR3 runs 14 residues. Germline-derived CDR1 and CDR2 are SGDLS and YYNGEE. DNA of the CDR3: TGTGCCAGCAGCGTAGAGACGGGGTCCTACGAGCAGTACTTC. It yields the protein CASSVETGSYEQYF. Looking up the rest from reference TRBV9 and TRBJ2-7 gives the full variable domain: DSGVTQTPKHLITATGQRVTLRCSPRSGDLSVYWYQQSLDQGLQFLIQYYNGEERAKGNILERFSAQQFPDLHSELNLSSLELGDSALYFCASSVETGSYEQYFGPGTRLTVT.

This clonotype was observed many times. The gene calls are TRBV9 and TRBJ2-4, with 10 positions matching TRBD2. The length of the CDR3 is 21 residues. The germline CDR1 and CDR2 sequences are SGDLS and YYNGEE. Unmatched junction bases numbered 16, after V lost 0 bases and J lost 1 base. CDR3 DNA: TGTGCCAGCAGCGTAGCAGCGGGAGGGCCGGTAATTTCTTCCGCCAAAAACATTCAGTACTTC. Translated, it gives CASSVAAGGPVISSAKNIQYF.

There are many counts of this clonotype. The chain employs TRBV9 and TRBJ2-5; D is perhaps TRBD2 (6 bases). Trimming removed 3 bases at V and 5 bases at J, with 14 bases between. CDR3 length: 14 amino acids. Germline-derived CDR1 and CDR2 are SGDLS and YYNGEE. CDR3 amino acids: CASSAVGGYETQYF. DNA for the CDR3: TGTGCCAGCAGCGCGGTCGGGGGTTATGAGACCCAGTACTTC.

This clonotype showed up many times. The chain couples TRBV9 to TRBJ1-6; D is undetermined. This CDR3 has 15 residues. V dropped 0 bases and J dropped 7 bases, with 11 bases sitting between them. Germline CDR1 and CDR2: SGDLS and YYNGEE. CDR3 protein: CASSVGGSSNSPLHF. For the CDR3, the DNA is TGTGCCAGCAGCGTAGGTGGGAGTTCCAATTCACCCCTCCACTTT.

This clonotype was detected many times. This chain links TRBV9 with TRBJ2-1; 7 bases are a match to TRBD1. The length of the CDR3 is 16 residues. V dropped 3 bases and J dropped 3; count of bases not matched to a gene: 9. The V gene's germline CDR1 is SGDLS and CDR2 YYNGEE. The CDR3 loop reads CASSGGDSTFYNEQFF. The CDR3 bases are TGTGCCAGCAGCGGAGGGGACAGCACTTTCTACAATGAGCAGTTCTTC.

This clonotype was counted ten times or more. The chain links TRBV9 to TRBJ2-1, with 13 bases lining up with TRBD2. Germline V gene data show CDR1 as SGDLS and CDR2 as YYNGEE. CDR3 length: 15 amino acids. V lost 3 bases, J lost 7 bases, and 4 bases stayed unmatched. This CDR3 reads CASSGGGLAGNEQFF. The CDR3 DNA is TGTGCCAGCAGCGGCGGGGGACTAGCGGGAAATGAGCAGTTCTTC.

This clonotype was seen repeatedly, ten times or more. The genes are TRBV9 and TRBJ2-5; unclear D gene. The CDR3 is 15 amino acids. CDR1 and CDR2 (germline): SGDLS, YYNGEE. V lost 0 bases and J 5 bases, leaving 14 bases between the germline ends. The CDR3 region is CASSVGGVAGETQYF. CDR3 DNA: TGTGCCAGCAGCGTAGGTGGAGTAGCCGGGGAGACCCAGTACTTC.

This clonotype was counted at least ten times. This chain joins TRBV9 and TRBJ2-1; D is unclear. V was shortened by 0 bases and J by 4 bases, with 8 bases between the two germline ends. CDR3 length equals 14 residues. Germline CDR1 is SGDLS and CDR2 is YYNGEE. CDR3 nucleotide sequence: TGTGCCAGCAGCGTAGCGCGGCAGTACAATGAGCAGTTCTTC. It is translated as CASSVARQYNEQFF.

CDR3 loop: CASSEGDRGTGELFF. The CDR3 DNA reads as TGTGCCAGCAGCGAAGGGGACAGGGGCACCGGGGAGCTGTTTTTT. The rearrangement joins TRBV9 to TRBJ2-2; 10 nucleotides agree with TRBD1. V lost 3 bases, J lost 4 bases, and 3 bases stayed unmatched. The CDR3 has 15 residues. Germline values: CDR1 SGDLS, CDR2 YYNGEE.

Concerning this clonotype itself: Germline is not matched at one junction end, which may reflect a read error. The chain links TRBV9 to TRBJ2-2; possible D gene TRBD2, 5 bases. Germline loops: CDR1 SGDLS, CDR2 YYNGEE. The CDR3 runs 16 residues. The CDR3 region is CASSAARAANTGELLF. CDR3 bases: TGTGCCAGCAGCGCAGCTAGGGCAGCGAACACCGGGGAGCTGCTTTTT. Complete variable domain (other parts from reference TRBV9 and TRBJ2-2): DSGVTQTPKHLITATGQRVTLRCSPRSGDLSVYWYQQSLDQGLQFLIQYYNGEERAKGNILERFSAQQFPDLHSELNLSSLELGDSALYFCASSAARAANTGELLFGEGSRLTVL.

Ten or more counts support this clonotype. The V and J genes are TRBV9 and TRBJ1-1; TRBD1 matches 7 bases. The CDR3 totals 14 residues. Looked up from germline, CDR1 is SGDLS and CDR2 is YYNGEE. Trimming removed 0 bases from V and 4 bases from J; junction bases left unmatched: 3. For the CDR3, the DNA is TGTGCCAGCAGCGTAGATCAGGGGGTCACTGAAGCTTTCTTT. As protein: CASSVDQGVTEAFF.

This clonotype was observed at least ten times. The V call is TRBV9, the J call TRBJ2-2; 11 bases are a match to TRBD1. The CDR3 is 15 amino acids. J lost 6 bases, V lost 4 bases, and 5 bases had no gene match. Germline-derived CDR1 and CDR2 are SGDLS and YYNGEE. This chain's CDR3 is CASSPGQGDSGELFF. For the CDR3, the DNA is TGTGCCAGCAGCCCGGGACAGGGGGATTCCGGGGAGCTGTTTTTT.

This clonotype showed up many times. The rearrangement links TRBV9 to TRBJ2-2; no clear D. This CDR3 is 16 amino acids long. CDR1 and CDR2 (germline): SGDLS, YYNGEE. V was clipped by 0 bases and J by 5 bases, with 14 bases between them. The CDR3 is CASSVVPSSLTGELFF. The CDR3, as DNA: TGTGCCAGCAGCGTAGTACCCAGCTCTCTGACCGGGGAGCTGTTTTTT.

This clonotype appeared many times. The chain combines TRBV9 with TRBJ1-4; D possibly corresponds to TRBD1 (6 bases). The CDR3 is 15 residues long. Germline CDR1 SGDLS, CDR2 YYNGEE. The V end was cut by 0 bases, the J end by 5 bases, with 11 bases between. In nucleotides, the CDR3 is TGTGCCAGCAGCGTAGACCACAGGGAGAATGAAAAACTGTTTTTT. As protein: CASSVDHRENEKLFF.

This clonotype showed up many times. The CDR3 DNA is TGTGCCAGCAGCTACGAGGGTGTGGGCACTGAAGCTTTCTTT. Amino acid sequence: CASSYEGVGTEAFF. The chain joins TRBV9 to TRBJ1-1; D remains unclear. The CDR3 consists of 14 residues. Germline V gene sequence: CDR1 SGDLS, CDR2 YYNGEE. Trimming pared 4 bases from V and 4 bases from J, leaving 14 bases between. The full variable domain, in which reference TRBV9 and TRBJ1-1 provide the parts outside the CDR3, is DSGVTQTPKHLITATGQRVTLRCSPRSGDLSVYWYQQSLDQGLQFLIQYYNGEERAKGNILERFSAQQFPDLHSELNLSSLELGDSALYFCASSYEGVGTEAFFGQGTRLTVV.

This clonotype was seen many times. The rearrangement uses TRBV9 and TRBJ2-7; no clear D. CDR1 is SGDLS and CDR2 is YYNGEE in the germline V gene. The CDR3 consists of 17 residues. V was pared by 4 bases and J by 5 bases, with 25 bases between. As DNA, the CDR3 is TGTGCCAGCAGCCCAAGACCCCACGACGCGGACGCCCACGAGCAGTACTTC. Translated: CASSPRPHDADAHEQYF.

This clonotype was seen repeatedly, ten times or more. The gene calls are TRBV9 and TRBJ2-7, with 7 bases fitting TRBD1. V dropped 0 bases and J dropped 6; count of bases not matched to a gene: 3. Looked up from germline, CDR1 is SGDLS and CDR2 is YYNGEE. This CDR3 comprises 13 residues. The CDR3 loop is CASSVAGGTEQYF. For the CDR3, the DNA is TGTGCCAGCAGCGTAGCAGGGGGTACCGAGCAGTACTTC.

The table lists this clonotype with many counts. The CDR3: CASSASTTTGELFF. As DNA, the CDR3 is TGTGCCAGCAGCGCCAGCACCACCACCGGGGAGCTGTTTTTT. The chain couples TRBV9 to TRBJ2-2, with D hard to call. V lost 3 bases, J lost 4 bases, and 10 bases lay in between. Germline V gene data show CDR1 as SGDLS and CDR2 as YYNGEE. CDR3 length: 14 residues.